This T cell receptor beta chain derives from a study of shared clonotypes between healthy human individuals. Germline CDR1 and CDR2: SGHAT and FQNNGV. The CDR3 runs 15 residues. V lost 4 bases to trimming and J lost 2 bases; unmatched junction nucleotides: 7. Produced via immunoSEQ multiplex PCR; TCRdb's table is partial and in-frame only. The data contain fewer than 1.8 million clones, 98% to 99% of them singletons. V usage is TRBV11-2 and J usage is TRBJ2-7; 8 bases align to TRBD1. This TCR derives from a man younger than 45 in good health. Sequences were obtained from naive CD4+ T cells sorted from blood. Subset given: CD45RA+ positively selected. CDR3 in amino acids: CASSSDRGPTYEQYF. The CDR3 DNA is TGTGCCAGCAGCTCCGACAGGGGCCCAACCTACGAGCAGTACTTC.